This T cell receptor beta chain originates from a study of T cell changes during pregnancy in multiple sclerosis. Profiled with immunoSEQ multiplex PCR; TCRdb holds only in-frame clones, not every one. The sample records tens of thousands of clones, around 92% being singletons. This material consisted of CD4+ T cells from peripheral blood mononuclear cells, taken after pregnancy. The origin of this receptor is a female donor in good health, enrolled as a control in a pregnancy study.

The CDR3 DNA is TGTGCCAGCAGCCAAGATGTGCGGGGGGGCCAACAGTTCTTC. Residues: CASSQDVRGGQQFF. The chain is built from TRBV4-2 and TRBJ2-1, with 9 positions matching TRBD2. The ends lost 0 bases at V and 13 bases at J; junction bases unmatched: 7. Germline V gene data show CDR1 as LGHNA and CDR2 as YNFKEQ. The CDR3 has 14 amino acids.